These T cell receptor beta chains were read from a single sample in a study of cytomegalovirus exposure and HLA in healthy donors. Sequencing used immunoSEQ multiplex PCR; TCRdb keeps in-frame clones, though not all of them. Of about 250,000 clones in the sample, roughly 84% were seen once. Sequencing was done on a sample of PBMCs. The origin of the receptors is a man younger than 30 in good health and CMV-seropositive. Both conserved end residues are part of each CDR3. A D gene is named only where the DNA matches it firmly. Clone size is shown for a subset of rows, as once, few, many or a class of expanded clone.

abundance	d_gene	v_gene	j_gene	CDR3nt	CDR3aa
-	-	TRBV25-1	TRBJ2-5	TGTGCCAGCAGTTTAGACAGATTGCAAGAGACCCAGTACTTC	CASSLDRLQETQYF
-	TRBD2	TRBV30	TRBJ2-5	TGTGCCTGGAGGATGCCCGGGAGGCAAGAGACCCAGTACTTC	CAWRMPGRQETQYF
few	-	TRBV7-2	TRBJ2-7	TGTGCCAGCAGCACTTCATCTACCGCCCTCTACGAGCAGTACTTC	CASSTSSTALYEQYF
-	TRBD1	TRBV29-1	TRBJ1-2	TGCAGCGTTGAACTAAACAGGGGTTTGTATGGCTACACCTTC	CSVELNRGLYGYTF
once	-	TRBV5-1	TRBJ1-1	TGCGCCAGCAGCTTTTTGGGCAGGCCTCGGAACACTGAAGCTTTCTTT	CASSFLGRPRNTEAFF
-	-	TRBV6-1	TRBJ1-1	TGTGCCAGCAGTGAACAAAGGGAGGGGAGGCAAGCTTTCTTT	CASSEQREGRQAFF
-	-	TRBV18	TRBJ1-4	TGTGCCAGCTCACCTCCGGGCAGGGGCCCTTTCGCTAATGAAAAACTGTTTTTT	CASSPPGRGPFANEKLFF
few	TRBD1	TRBV7-9	TRBJ2-1	TGTGCCAGCAGCCCGTACTGGGACAGGAGGAGCAATGAGCAGTTCTTC	CASSPYWDRRSNEQFF
-	-	TRBV9	TRBJ2-1	TGTGCCAGCACCCCCCTAGCGATAAGCAATGAGCAGTTCTTC	CASTPLAISNEQFF
-	TRBD1	TRBV11-2	TRBJ1-2	TGTGCCAGCAGCTCCGTTAGGGGGCCCAGCTATGGCTACACCTTC	CASSSVRGPSYGYTF
-	TRBD1	TRBV6-6	TRBJ1-1	TGTGCCAGCAGTCCCCTTCAGGGGGACACTGAAGCTTTCTTT	CASSPLQGDTEAFF
-	-	TRBV9	TRBJ2-1	TGTGCCAGCAGCGTAGCGGGCGGCTCCTACAATGAGCAGTTCTTC	CASSVAGGSYNEQFF